This is a list of T cell receptor beta chains from one sample in a study of technical replicates of blood from a handful of donors. Sequencing used immunoSEQ multiplex PCR; TCRdb keeps in-frame clones, though not all of them. The sample carries around 60,000 clones, 80% to 95% recorded once. The sequencing input was PBMCs. The origin of the receptors is a human donor in good health. Some clones in this sample may be carry-over from other donors' samples. The CDR3 runs from the conserved cysteine through the conserved F or W. The order of the fields is V gene, clone size, J gene, D gene, CDR3 length, CDR3 DNA, CDR3 protein. D genes are given only for firm matches. Clone size, where shown, is once, few, many, or a class for clones that have expanded.

TRBV7-6	-	TRBJ2-1	TRBD2	15	TGTGCCAGCAGCCAAGTGACTAGCGGGAACAATGAGCAGTTCTTC	CASSQVTSGNNEQFF
TRBV11-2	-	TRBJ2-1	-	16	TGTGCCAGCAGCTTATCCGGGTCGAGCTCCTACAATGAGCAGTTCTTC	CASSLSGSSSYNEQFF
TRBV28	-	TRBJ2-5	-	13	TGTGCCAGCAGGATAGGAGCGGAAGAGACCCAGTACTTC	CASRIGAEETQYF
TRBV7-2	-	TRBJ1-2	-	14	TGTGCCAGCGTTCTACAGCAGAGTTTCCTTGGCTACACCTTC	CASVLQQSFLGYTF
TRBV5-6	-	TRBJ2-2	-	14	TGTGCCAGCAGCCCCCGACAGTTCACCGGGGAGCTGTTTTTT	CASSPRQFTGELFF
TRBV6-6	-	TRBJ2-7	-	11	TGTGCCAGCAGTAATACTGACGAGCAGTACTTC	CASSNTDEQYF
TRBV7-9	-	TRBJ2-3	TRBD2	14	TGTGCCAGCAGCGGGGAGGGAGCGTCGGATACGCAGTATTTT	CASSGEGASDTQYF
TRBV4-1	-	TRBJ1-2	-	13	TGCGCCAGCAGCCAAGAGTCAGGAAATGGCTACACCTTC	CASSQESGNGYTF
TRBV6-5	-	TRBJ2-3	TRBD2	15	TGTGCCAGCAACCTAGCGGGGGATAGCACAGATACGCAGTATTTT	CASNLAGDSTDTQYF
TRBV28	-	TRBJ1-4	-	14	TGTGCCAGCAGAATTGGGGGCGCAGACGAAAAACTGTTTTTT	CASRIGGADEKLFF
TRBV5-6	once	TRBJ2-5	TRBD2	16	TGTGCCAGCAGCAAAGGACTAGCGGGGCCCCCAGAGACCCAGTACTTC	CASSKGLAGPPETQYF
TRBV5-1	-	TRBJ2-7	-	16	TGCGCCAGCAGCCCGACGGCAGGGCAAATCTCCTACGAGCAGTACTTC	CASSPTAGQISYEQYF
TRBV6-5	-	TRBJ1-1	-	16	TGTGCCAGCAGTTACCCACCACGAACCGGCGGCACTGAAGCTTTCTTT	CASSYPPRTGGTEAFF
TRBV7-3	-	TRBJ2-1	-	15	TGTGCCAGCAGCCCACTCGGGGGCTCCTACAATGAGCAGTTCTTC	CASSPLGGSYNEQFF
TRBV4-2	-	TRBJ1-6	-	16	TGTGCCAGCAGCCAACCCTTAGGACAGAGTAATTCACCCCTCCACTTT	CASSQPLGQSNSPLHF
TRBV27	-	TRBJ1-2	-	14	TGTGCCAGCAGTTACGCGGGGCCCTCGAGTGGCTACACCTTC	CASSYAGPSSGYTF
TRBV7-6	once	TRBJ1-2	TRBD1	16	TGTGCCAGCAGCTCGGGGGAGACAGGGTATGGCTATGGCTACACCTTC	CASSSGETGYGYGYTF
TRBV7-9	-	TRBJ2-2	TRBD2	15	TGTGCCAGCAGCTTCCTAGCGGGGTTCGTCGGGGAGCTGTTTTTT	CASSFLAGFVGELFF
TRBV9	once	TRBJ1-1	-	16	TGTGCCAGCAGCCCAGTTCTGGCCGGGACACTAAGTGAAGCTTTCTTT	CASSPVLAGTLSEAFF
TRBV9	-	TRBJ2-5	-	14	TGTGCCAGCACCGGCAGGGGTGCGGGAGAGACCCAGTACTTC	CASTGRGAGETQYF
TRBV9	-	TRBJ2-7	-	14	TGTGCCAGCAGCGTCGGAGTGGCCCCCTACGAGCAGTACTTC	CASSVGVAPYEQYF
TRBV11-2	-	TRBJ2-7	-	14	TGTGCCAGCAGCTTAATTCGGAGAGTCTACGAGCAGTACTTC	CASSLIRRVYEQYF
TRBV7-2	-	TRBJ2-7	TRBD2	16	TGTGCCAGCAGCTTAGGATTAGGGCGGGGGGACTACGAGCAGTACTTC	CASSLGLGRGDYEQYF
TRBV4-2	-	TRBJ2-3	TRBD2	17	TGTGCCAGCAGCCCGTTCCCTCCGCGGGAGGGGGGGGATACGCAGTATTTT	CASSPFPPREGGDTQYF
TRBV15	-	TRBJ1-2	TRBD1	16	TGTGCCACCAGCAGGGGACAGGGGGCGGTTAACTATGGCTACACCTTC	CATSRGQGAVNYGYTF
TRBV6-4	many	TRBJ2-3	TRBD2	16	TGTGCCAGCAGTGAGACGGGCGGGGGGGCCACAGATACGCAGTATTTT	CASSETGGGATDTQYF
TRBV5-1	-	TRBJ1-1	-	14	TGCGCCAGCAGCCCCGGGACAATGAACACTGAAGCTTTCTTT	CASSPGTMNTEAFF
TRBV5-8	-	TRBJ2-1	-	15	TGTGCCAGCAGCTTGGCCGGGTCTATCCAGCACGAGCAGTTCTTC	CASSLAGSIQHEQFF
TRBV30	-	TRBJ2-2	-	12	TGTGCCTGGAGTGTAGTCCGGGGGGAGCTGTTTTTT	CAWSVVRGELFF
TRBV2	once	TRBJ2-7	TRBD1	15	TGTGCCAGCAGTTCATTGGGACAGGGAGTCTACGAGCAGTACTTC	CASSSLGQGVYEQYF
TRBV25-1	-	TRBJ1-2	TRBD1	16	TGTGCCAGCAGTGAAAGGGGGCAGACAGCTAACTATGGCTACACCTTC	CASSERGQTANYGYTF
TRBV14	-	TRBJ2-1	-	13	TGTGCCAGCAGCCAAGGGGTTCGGGATGAGCAGTTCTTC	CASSQGVRDEQFF
TRBV14	-	TRBJ1-4	-	15	TGTGCCAGCAGCCAGGGAAGACAGTGGGTGGAAAAACTGTTTTTT	CASSQGRQWVEKLFF
TRBV5-1	-	TRBJ2-7	-	14	TGCGCCAGCAGCTTGGGGGTCCTAGCCTCCGAGCAGTACTTC	CASSLGVLASEQYF
TRBV5-1	-	TRBJ2-7	TRBD1	14	TGCGCCAGCAGCGCGTACCAGGGGGCCTACGAGCAGTACTTC	CASSAYQGAYEQYF
TRBV19	-	TRBJ2-7	-	12	TGTGCCAGTAGTAGGAGCCGCGGCGAGCAGTACTTC	CASSRSRGEQYF
TRBV12-5	-	TRBJ2-7	TRBD2	16	TGTGCTAGTGGTTTGGGTATTAGCGGGGCTTCCTACGAGCAGTACTTC	CASGLGISGASYEQYF
TRBV4-2	-	TRBJ2-2	TRBD2	15	TGTGCCAGCAGCCCCCGGACTAGCGGGGCCGGGGAGCTGTTTTTT	CASSPRTSGAGELFF
TRBV7-3	-	TRBJ1-6	-	14	TGTGCCAGCAGCTTATCTCGGGGGGATTCACCCCTCCACTTT	CASSLSRGDSPLHF